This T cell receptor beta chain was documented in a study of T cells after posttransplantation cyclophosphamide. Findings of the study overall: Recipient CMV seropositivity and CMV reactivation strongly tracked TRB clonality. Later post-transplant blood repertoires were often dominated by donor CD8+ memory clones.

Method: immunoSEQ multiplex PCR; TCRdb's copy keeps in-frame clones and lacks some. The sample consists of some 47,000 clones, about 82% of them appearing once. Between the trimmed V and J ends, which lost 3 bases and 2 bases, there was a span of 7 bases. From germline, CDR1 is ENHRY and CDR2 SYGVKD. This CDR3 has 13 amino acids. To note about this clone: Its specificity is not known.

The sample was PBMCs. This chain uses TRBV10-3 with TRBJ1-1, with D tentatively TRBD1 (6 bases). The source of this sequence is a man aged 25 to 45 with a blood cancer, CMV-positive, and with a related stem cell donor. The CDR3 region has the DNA TGTGCCATCAGTGAACAGGGAAACACTGAAGCTTTCTTT. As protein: CAISEQGNTEAFF.